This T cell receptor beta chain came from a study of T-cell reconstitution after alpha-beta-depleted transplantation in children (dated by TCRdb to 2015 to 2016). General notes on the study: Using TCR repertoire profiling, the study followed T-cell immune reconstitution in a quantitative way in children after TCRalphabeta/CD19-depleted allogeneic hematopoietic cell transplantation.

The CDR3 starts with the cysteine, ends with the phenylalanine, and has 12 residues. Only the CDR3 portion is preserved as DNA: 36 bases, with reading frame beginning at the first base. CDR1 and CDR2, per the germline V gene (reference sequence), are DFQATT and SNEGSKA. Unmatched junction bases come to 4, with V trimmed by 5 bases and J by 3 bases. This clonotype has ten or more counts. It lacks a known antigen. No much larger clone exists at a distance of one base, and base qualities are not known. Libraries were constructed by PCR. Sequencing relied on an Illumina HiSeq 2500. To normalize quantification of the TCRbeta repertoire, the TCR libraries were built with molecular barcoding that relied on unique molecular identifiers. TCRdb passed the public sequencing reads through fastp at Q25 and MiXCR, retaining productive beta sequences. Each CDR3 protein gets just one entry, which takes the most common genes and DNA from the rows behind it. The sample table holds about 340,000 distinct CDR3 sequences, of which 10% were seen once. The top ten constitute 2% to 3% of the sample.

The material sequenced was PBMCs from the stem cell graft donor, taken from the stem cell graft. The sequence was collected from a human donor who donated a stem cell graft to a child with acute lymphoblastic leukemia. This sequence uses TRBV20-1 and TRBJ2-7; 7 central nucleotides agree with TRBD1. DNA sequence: TGCAGTGCTGGGCCAGGGGGCTACGAGCAGTACTTC. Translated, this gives CSAGPGGYEQYF.